This is a list of T cell receptor beta chains from one sample in a study of CD8+ T cells in alopecia areata. TCRdb's table, derived via immunoSEQ multiplex PCR, lists solely in-frame clones and lacks some. The sample yields around 190,000 clones, approximately 57% seen once. Sequences were derived from CD4+ T cells sorted from blood, sampled at week 24, from a patient treated with tofacitinib. These receptors originate from a human donor with alopecia areata. Both conserved end residues are part of each CDR3. D genes are given only for firm matches. Size is omitted from some rows. Given values are once, few, many or a class for expanded clones.

TRBJ1-5 | TRBV7-2 | few | 14 | NA | TGTGCCAGCAGCTCCCGAGGCGGTGGACAGCCCCAGCATTTT | CASSSRGGGQPQHF
TRBJ1-5 | TRBV30 | NA | 15 | TRBD1 | TGTGCCTGCACAACTGCCGGGACAGGAGGTCAGCCCCAGCATTTT | CACTTAGTGGQPQHF
TRBJ2-1 | TRBV29-1 | few | 13 | TRBD2 | TGCAGCCTCCGGGGGGGGAGGGACAATGAGCAGTTCTTC | CSLRGGRDNEQFF
TRBJ2-5 | TRBV4-3 | NA | 15 | NA | TGCGCCAGCAGCCCCCGTATGGGCGATGGAGAGACCCAGTACTTC | CASSPRMGDGETQYF
TRBJ2-5 | TRBV11-1 | NA | 16 | TRBD1 | TGTGCCAGCAGCCTCCGCAGGGGGCGAGAGCAAGAGACCCAGTACTTC | CASSLRRGREQETQYF
TRBJ2-7 | TRBV2 | NA | 14 | NA | TGTGCCAGCAGTCCTTTCGGTAAATCCTACGAGCAGTACTTC | CASSPFGKSYEQYF
TRBJ1-2 | TRBV15 | NA | 13 | NA | TGTGCCACCAGTAAGGATTTGGGGTATGGCTACACCTTC | CATSKDLGYGYTF
TRBJ1-4 | TRBV5-1 | few | 14 | NA | TGCGCCAGCAGCTTTAGACAGGCTAATGAAAAACTGTTTTTT | CASSFRQANEKLFF
TRBJ1-6 | TRBV30 | NA | 14 | NA | TGTGCCTGGAGTCCGGGATTTGATAATTCACCCCTCCACTTT | CAWSPGFDNSPLHF
TRBJ2-7 | TRBV29-1 | NA | 14 | TRBD1 | TGCAGCGTTCAAGGACCGGGACAGGGCTACGAGCAGTACTTC | CSVQGPGQGYEQYF
TRBJ2-2 | TRBV2 | NA | 16 | NA | TGTGCCAGCAGTGAAGCGGCGGGGACATACACCGGGGAGCTGTTTTTT | CASSEAAGTYTGELFF
TRBJ1-2 | TRBV25-1 | few | 17 | NA | TGTGCCAGCAGTGACCCCGGACGGAGCCAGCCCCCCTATGGCTACACCTTC | CASSDPGRSQPPYGYTF
TRBJ1-5 | TRBV15 | NA | 14 | NA | TGTGCCACCAGCAGAGACAGGGGAAGCCAGCCCCAGCATTTT | CATSRDRGSQPQHF
TRBJ1-2 | TRBV5-1 | NA | 13 | NA | TGCGCCAGCAGCGTAGGGACATTGGCTGGCTACACCTTC | CASSVGTLAGYTF
TRBJ1-4 | TRBV7-2 | once | 15 | TRBD1 | TGTGCCAGCAGCTTAGACAGGGGTCTAAGTGAAAAACTGTTTTTT | CASSLDRGLSEKLFF